This T cell receptor beta chain was sequenced in a study of blood T cell repertoires in COVID-19. Sequencing was performed with immunoSEQ multiplex PCR; in TCRdb, only in-frame clones are kept and a portion is missing. The profile shows roughly 260,000 clones, approximately 86% of them singletons. Membership in each cohort depended on participant-reported clinical history. With 3 bases clipped from V and 4 bases from J, the junction kept 2 bases outside the gene matches. The length of the CDR3 is 14 residues. Per the germline V gene, CDR1 is MDHEN and CDR2 is SYDVKM. The V gene is TRBV28, the J gene TRBJ1-5, with 8 bases fitting TRBD1. This TCR was recovered from a woman aged 25 to 39 with acute COVID-19. The sample consisted of PBMCs or T cells enriched from blood (not recorded which). The CDR3 spells CASSFGDRNQPQHF. The CDR3 nucleotides read TGTGCCAGCAGTTTCGGGGACAGGAATCAGCCCCAGCATTTT. The whole variable domain, filled in from reference TRBV28 and TRBJ1-5, reads DVKVTQSSRYLVKRTGEKVFLECVQDMDHENMFWYRQDPGLGLRLIYFSYDVKMKEKGDIPEGYSVSREKKERFSLILESASTNQTSMYLCASSFGDRNQPQHFGDGTRLSIL.